The 29 T cell receptor beta chains reported below all come from one sample, sequenced in a study of CD8 T cells in ankylosing spondylitis. Their antigen targets remain unknown. Findings of the study overall: The study identified a TCR beta motif of several highly homologous variants that appeared characteristic of ankylosing spondylitis blood.

TCRdb recomputed calls from the 5' RACE reads with MiXCR, one row per CDR3 protein. The sample carries 750,000 to 850,000 distinct CDR3 sequences, about 11% recorded once. The specimen sequenced was blood, either unsorted or a sorted T cell fraction (not recorded which). The receptors originated from a male donor with ankylosing spondylitis.

The chain recombines TRBV2 with TRBJ2-7; 8 nucleotides line up with TRBD1. The germline V gene has CDR1 SNHLY and CDR2 FYNNEI. Trimming removed 6 bases from V and 0 bases from J; junction bases left unmatched: 7. CDR3 length equals 15 residues. The CDR3 DNA sequence: TGTGCCAGCAGGGCCGGACAGGGAAGCTCCTACGAGCAGTACTTC. It translates to CASRAGQGSSYEQYF. Full variable domain (rest looked up from reference TRBV2 and TRBJ2-7): EPEVTQTPSHQVTQMGQEVILRCVPISNHLYFYWYRQILGQKVEFLVSFYNNEISEKSEIFDDQFSVERPDGSNFTLKIRSTKLEDSAMYFCASRAGQGSSYEQYFGPGTRLTVT.

The rearrangement uses TRBV15 and TRBJ2-5; the D is unclear. The germline gives CDR1 LNHNV, CDR2 YYDKDF (reference sequence). The CDR3 has 13 amino acids. Between the trimmed V and J ends, which lost 2 bases and 3 bases, there was a span of 7 bases. CDR3: CATSRSGEETQYF. CDR3 bases: TGTGCCACCAGCAGATCTGGGGAAGAGACCCAGTACTTC.

At least ten counts were recorded for this clonotype. The CDR3 nucleotides read TGTGCCAGCAGCTTACGGTCAGGGCCCTACGAGCAGTACTTC. The encoded protein is CASSLRSGPYEQYF. This chain joins TRBV11-2 and TRBJ2-7, with D possibly TRBD1 on 5 matching bases. CDR1 is SGHAT and CDR2 is FQNNGV in the germline V gene. V was pared by 2 bases and J by 2 bases, with 10 bases between. CDR3 length: 14 residues.

This clonotype was detected a few times. V is TRBV7-2 and J is TRBJ1-4; D gene ambiguous. Trimming removed 5 bases at V and 7 bases at J, with 14 bases between. CDR1 and CDR2 from the germline V gene are SGHTA and FQGNSA. This CDR3 region has 14 residues. CDR3 in DNA: TGTGCCAGCAGCCCCCGGCCCCAATCTGAAAAACTGTTTTTT. It is translated as CASSPRPQSEKLFF. The variable domain in full, with the rest retrieved from reference TRBV7-2 and TRBJ1-4, is GAGVSQSPSNKVTEKGKDVELRCDPISGHTALYWYRQSLGQGLEFLIYFQGNSAPDKSGLPSDRFSAERTGGSVSTLTIQRTQQEDSAVYLCASSPRPQSEKLFFGSGTQLSVL.

Ten or more counts support this clonotype. A junction end diverges from the germline sequence, so it may reflect a read error. This chain joins TRBV12-3 or TRBV12-4 and TRBJ2-5, with a tentative D call TRBD1 (6 bases). This CDR3 has 11 amino acids. CDR3 DNA sequence: TGTGCCAGCAGCTTAGGGGGGACCCAGTACTTC. This translates into CASSLGGTQYF.

V usage is TRBV5-1 and J usage is TRBJ1-1, with D perhaps matching TRBD1 (5 bases). The CDR3 runs 13 residues. Per germline, CDR1 SGHRS and CDR2 YFSETQ. Trimming pared 0 bases from V and 6 bases from J, leaving 9 bases between. CDR3 nucleotide sequence: TGCGCCAGCAGCTTGGGGGGCAGCCCTGAAGCTTTCTTT. It codes for CASSLGGSPEAFF.

The chain employs TRBV5-1 and TRBJ2-1; 10 nucleotides line up with TRBD2. The CDR3 consists of 14 residues. Germline CDR1 and CDR2: SGHRS and YFSETQ. The junction had 3 bases not matched to a gene; V was cut back by 2 bases and J by 7 bases. The CDR3, as DNA: TGCGCCAGCAGCTTTCTAGCGGGAGTTAATGAGCAGTTCTTC. Amino acid sequence: CASSFLAGVNEQFF.

This clonotype was counted between two and nine times. The chain links TRBV4-2 to TRBJ2-3; no clear D. V lost 0 bases and J lost 0, with 16 bases in between. This CDR3 has 18 amino acids. The germline V gene encodes CDR1 LGHNA and CDR2 YNFKEQ. The CDR3 nucleotides read TGTGCCAGCAGCCAAGACGGGCTCGGCAGGTTAAGCACAGATACGCAGTATTTT. Its protein product is CASSQDGLGRLSTDTQYF.

This clonotype was found many times. This chain's CDR3 is CASSRRQAMNTEAFF. The CDR3, as DNA: TGTGCCAGCTCACGGAGACAGGCCATGAACACTGAAGCTTTCTTT. This sequence joins TRBV18 and TRBJ1-1, with a possible D match to TRBD1 (6 bases). Germline values: CDR1 KGHSH, CDR2 LQKENI. The CDR3 consists of 15 residues. The germline V and J ends were trimmed by 4 bases and 0 bases, with 12 bases remaining between them.

Ten or more counts support this clonotype. This chain links TRBV6-1 with TRBJ2-5, with D possibly matching TRBD1 (6 bases). CDR1 and CDR2 (germline): MNHNS, SASEGT. The V end was cut by 6 bases, the J end by 3 bases, with 11 bases between. There are 13 residues in the CDR3. Written as DNA, the CDR3 is TGTGCCAGCAGAGCCCGGGACAAAGAGACCCAGTACTTC. Translating gives CASRARDKETQYF.

The rearrangement uses TRBV20-1 and TRBJ2-1; no clear D gene. With 2 bases removed from V and 5 bases from J, the gap between germline ends came to 7 bases. The CDR3 totals 12 residues. Germline values: CDR1 DFQATT, CDR2 SNEGSKA (reference sequence). CDR3 loop: CSARHPNNEQFF. The CDR3 DNA reads as TGCAGTGCTAGACACCCGAACAATGAGCAGTTCTTC.

V gene TRBV7-2 combines with J gene TRBJ1-5; the match to TRBD1 covers 9 bases. Germline V gene lookup returns CDR1 SGHTA and CDR2 FQGNSA. The ends lost 5 bases at V and 6 bases at J; junction bases unmatched: 8. This CDR3 spans 15 amino acids. Here the CDR3 DNA reads TGTGCCAGCAGCGCCCGGACAGGGGTAGGTCAGCCCCAGCATTTT. Its translation: CASSARTGVGQPQHF.

This clonotype was recorded a few times. The V gene is TRBV20-1, the J gene TRBJ2-7, with 9 nucleotides matching TRBD2. Germline assignment: CDR1 DFQATT and CDR2 SNEGSKA (reference sequence). CDR3 length: 15 residues. The trim removed 0 bases at V and 13 bases at J, leaving 16 bases unmatched. This CDR3 reads CSARDFLAGTSLEYF. DNA of the CDR3: TGCAGTGCTAGAGATTTTCTAGCGGGAACAAGCCTAGAATACTTC.

Only a few counts were recorded for this clonotype. The rearrangement links TRBV20-1 to TRBJ2-1; 10 bases match TRBD2. The CDR3 loop spans 13 amino acids. Per the germline V gene, CDR1 is DFQATT and CDR2 is SNEGSKA (reference sequence). V was pared by 7 bases and J by 8 bases, with 8 bases of the junction left unmatched. Here the CDR3 reads CSEGLAASYEQFF. CDR3 nucleotides: TGCAGTGAAGGACTAGCGGCTAGTTATGAGCAGTTCTTC.

In this sample, this clonotype turned up a few times. The chain has TRBV25-1 and TRBJ2-3; D tentatively reads TRBD1 or TRBD2 (5 bases each). Trimming took 6 bases from V and 10 from J, leaving 14 bases between them. This CDR3 spans 12 amino acids. Germline lookup yields CDR1 MGHDK and CDR2 SYGVNS. The CDR3 region is CASRAPGRPQYF. In nucleotides, the CDR3 is TGTGCCAGCAGGGCCCCGGGACGCCCGCAGTATTTT.

There are a few counts of this clonotype. This chain uses TRBV20-1 with TRBJ2-3; perhaps TRBD2 as D (5 bases). This CDR3 comprises 14 residues. Trimming removed 4 bases from V and 2 bases from J, with 13 bases in between. CDR1 is DFQATT, CDR2 SNEGSKA, per germline (reference sequence). In DNA form, the CDR3 reads TGCAGTGCTACCAACACGGGGAACACAGATACGCAGTATTTT. This codes for CSATNTGNTDTQYF.

J is TRBJ1-2 and V is TRBV20-1; weak D call: TRBD1 (5 bases). The CDR3 runs 13 residues. Per germline, CDR1 DFQATT and CDR2 SNEGSKA (reference sequence). CDR3 coding DNA: TGCTGCTGGGGGGGTTTCGTTGGGCGTGGCTACACCTTC. Translating it yields CCWGGFVGRGYTF.

The V call is TRBV18, the J call TRBJ1-2; 8 bases are shared with TRBD1. The V segment lost 3 bases and the J segment 8 bases; nucleotides outside the gene matches: 8. Germline CDR1 is KGHSH and CDR2 is LQKENI. This CDR3 contains 14 residues. The CDR3 nucleotides read TGTGCCAGCTCACCCATGGACAGGGTCGACGGCTACACCTTC. Protein sequence: CASSPMDRVDGYTF.

This sequence joins TRBV25-1 and TRBJ2-1; D unclear. Germline CDR1 reads MGHDK; CDR2 reads SYGVNS. V lost 0 bases, J lost 10 bases, and 10 bases lay in between. The CDR3 contains 13 residues. The CDR3 region is CASSEYSPDEQFF. The CDR3 DNA reads as TGTGCCAGCAGTGAATATTCGCCGGACGAGCAGTTCTTC.

The V gene is TRBV5-5, the J gene TRBJ2-7, with 8 bases identical to TRBD1. With 3 bases clipped from V and 1 base from J, the junction kept 3 bases outside the gene matches. The CDR3 runs to 14 residues. The germline V gene has CDR1 SGHKS and CDR2 YYEKEE (reference sequence). The DNA for the CDR3 is TGTGCCAGCAGCTGGGACAGGAGATCCTACGAGCAGTACTTC. It is translated as CASSWDRRSYEQYF.

This clonotype was counted a few times. The chain combines TRBV6-2 or TRBV6-3 with TRBJ1-5; TRBD1 is a possible D gene (5 bases). In germline, CDR1 is MNHEY, CDR2 SVGEGT. The CDR3 is 16 amino acids. V was shortened by 6 bases and J by 2 bases, with 17 bases between the two germline ends. The CDR3 sequence: CASSRGGAGGNQPQHF. The CDR3 DNA follows: TGTGCCAGCAGCCGAGGTGGGGCGGGGGGCAATCAGCCCCAGCATTTT.

The chain is built from TRBV15 and TRBJ1-1, with D possibly matching TRBD1 (5 bases). The CDR3 length is 14 residues. Trimming took 3 bases from V and 4 from J, leaving 12 bases between them. Germline assignment: CDR1 LNHNV and CDR2 YYDKDF (reference sequence). The CDR3 DNA sequence: TGTGCCACCAGCAGGTCCGGTGGGGGCACTGAAGCTTTCTTT. This sequence encodes CATSRSGGGTEAFF.

This clonotype was detected only a few times. The chain combines TRBV28 with TRBJ1-5; D is unclear. CDR3 size: 12 residues. The germline V gene has CDR1 MDHEN and CDR2 SYDVKM. V was pared by 1 base and J by 9 bases, with 7 bases between. This chain's CDR3 is CASSLYGRPQHF. Here the CDR3 DNA reads TGTGCCAGCAGTTTATATGGTCGGCCCCAGCATTTT.

V is TRBV9 and J is TRBJ1-3; D ambiguous. Germline V gene data show CDR1 as SGDLS and CDR2 as YYNGEE. Between the trimmed V and J ends, which lost 4 bases and 4 bases, there was a span of 18 bases. The CDR3 has 16 residues. CDR3 amino acids: CASSPLPEASGNTIYF. DNA for the CDR3: TGTGCCAGCAGCCCCCTCCCGGAGGCCTCAGGAAACACCATATATTTT.

This clonotype has at least ten counts. The chain has TRBV6-1 and TRBJ1-2; TRBD1 is a possible D gene (5 bases). V was pared by 6 bases and J by 2 bases, with 16 bases between. The CDR3 has 15 residues. Germline V gene sequence: CDR1 MNHNS, CDR2 SASEGT. The CDR3 bases are TGTGCCAGCAGAGGAACAGGTGGCCTAAACTATGGCTACACCTTC. Translated, it gives CASRGTGGLNYGYTF.

This clonotype was seen repeatedly, ten times or more. This chain joins TRBV5-1 and TRBJ2-7; 7 bases line up with TRBD1. Germline CDR1 and CDR2: SGHRS and YFSETQ. V gave up 3 bases and J gave up 2 bases; unmatched junction bases: 5. CDR3 length: 14 amino acids. The CDR3 spells CASSSTGPAYEQYF. The DNA of the CDR3 is TGCGCCAGCAGCTCGACAGGGCCAGCCTACGAGCAGTACTTC.

Only a few counts were recorded for this clonotype. This chain connects TRBV6-2 or TRBV6-3 to TRBJ2-5, with 8 positions matching TRBD1. The V and J ends lost 6 bases and 4 bases, in that order; junction bases with no gene match: 13. CDR1 is MNHEY and CDR2 is SVGEGT in the germline V gene. The CDR3 is 16 residues long. CDR3 DNA: TGTGCCAGCAGCCAACGGCCAGGGGGCGAAGGAGAGACCCAGTACTTC. Its translation: CASSQRPGGEGETQYF.

The chain combines TRBV10-3 with TRBJ1-2; D gene unclear. The CDR3 sequence is 15 residues long. Trimming took off 2 bases at V and 4 bases at J, with 14 bases between the two ends. CDR1 and CDR2 from the germline V gene are ENHRY and SYGVKD. The CDR3 sequence is CAISEATDFGYGYTF. Here the CDR3 DNA reads TGTGCCATCAGTGAGGCTACAGATTTTGGCTATGGCTACACCTTC.

This clonotype showed up just a few times. This rearrangement joins TRBV20-1 to TRBJ2-5, with D maybe TRBD2 (6 bases). The germline gives CDR1 DFQATT, CDR2 SNEGSKA (reference sequence). V was clipped by 1 base and J by 1 base, with 10 bases between them. The CDR3 runs to 14 residues. DNA for the CDR3: TGCAGTGCTAGAGGCGGCGGGGCCCAAGAGACCCAGTACTTC. It translates to CSARGGGAQETQYF.